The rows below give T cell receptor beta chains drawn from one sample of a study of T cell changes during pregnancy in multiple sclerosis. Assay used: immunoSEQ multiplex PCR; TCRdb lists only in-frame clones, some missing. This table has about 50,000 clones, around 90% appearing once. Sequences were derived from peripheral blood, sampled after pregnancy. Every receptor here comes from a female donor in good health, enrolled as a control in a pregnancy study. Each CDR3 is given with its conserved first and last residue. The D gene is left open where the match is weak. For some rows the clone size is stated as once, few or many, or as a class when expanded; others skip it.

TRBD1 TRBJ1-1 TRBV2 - TGTGCCAGCAGTGAATTGGGACAGGGCCCTGAAGCTTTCTTT CASSELGQGPEAFF
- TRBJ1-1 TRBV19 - TGTGCCAGTAGTATTGCAACAGGAATTAACACTGAAGCTTTCTTT CASSIATGINTEAFF
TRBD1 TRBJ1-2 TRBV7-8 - TGTGCCAGCAGCTTAGATTGGCAGGGGGCGGCTGGCTACACCTTC CASSLDWQGAAGYTF
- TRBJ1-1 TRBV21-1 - TGTGCCAGCAGCACCCTTCTCAGGACTGAAGCTTTCTTT CASSTLLRTEAFF
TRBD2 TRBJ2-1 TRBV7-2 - TGTGCCAGCAGCCAAGCGGGGGGCTCCTACAATGAGCAGTTCTTC CASSQAGGSYNEQFF
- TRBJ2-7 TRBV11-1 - TGTGCCAGCAGCTTAGCGTTTTTCGGCAGGGGGGCCTACGAGCAGTACTTC CASSLAFFGRGAYEQYF
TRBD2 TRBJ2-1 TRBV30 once TGTGCCTGGAGTGGACTAGCGGGGAATGAGCAGTTCTTC CAWSGLAGNEQFF
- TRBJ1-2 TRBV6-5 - TGTGCCAGCAGTCCTCACCCACAGGGAAACTATGGCTACACCTTC CASSPHPQGNYGYTF
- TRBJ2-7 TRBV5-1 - TGCGCCAGCAGCTTGGCGGGTGGTAGTGGGACTCTCATCTACGAGCAGTACTTC CASSLAGGSGTLIYEQYF
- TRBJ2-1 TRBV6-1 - TGTGCCAGCAGTGAAGGCGGGACGGATGAGCAGTTCTTC CASSEGGTDEQFF
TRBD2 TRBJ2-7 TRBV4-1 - TGCGCCCTGTGGGCTAGCGGACACTACGAGCAGTACTTC CALWASGHYEQYF
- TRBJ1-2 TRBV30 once TGTGCCGGCACCCCCCAGCCGACTGCTAACTATGGCTACACCTTC CAGTPQPTANYGYTF
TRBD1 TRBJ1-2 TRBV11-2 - TGTGCCAGCAGCACACGGACAGGCCCACTCAATAACTATGGCTACACCTTC CASSTRTGPLNNYGYTF
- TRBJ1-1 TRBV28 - TGTGCCAGCAAAGGCAGGGCCACTGAAGCTTTCTTT CASKGRATEAFF
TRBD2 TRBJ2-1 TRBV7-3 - TGTGCCAGCAGCTCCACCCGAGGACTAGCCTTCAATGAGCAGTTCTTC CASSSTRGLAFNEQFF
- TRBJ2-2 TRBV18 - TGTGCCAGCTCACCAACGACAGTTACCTCGAACACCGGGGAGCTGTTTTTT CASSPTTVTSNTGELFF
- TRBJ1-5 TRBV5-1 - TGCGCCAGCAGCTTTGGGGGGGAGGACCAGCCCCAGCATTTT CASSFGGEDQPQHF
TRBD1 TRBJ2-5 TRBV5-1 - TGCGCCAGCAGCTTACAGGGGCTACAAGAGACCCAGTACTTC CASSLQGLQETQYF
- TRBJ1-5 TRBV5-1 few TGCGCCAGCAGCTTGGGGATACAGGGAGGCAATCAGCCCCAGCATTTT CASSLGIQGGNQPQHF
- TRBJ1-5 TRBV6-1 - TGTGCCAGCAGTGAAGGGGGCAGGGGAGGGCAGCCCCAGCATTTT CASSEGGRGGQPQHF
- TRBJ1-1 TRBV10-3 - TGTGCCATCAGCGATACAGAGAACACTGAAGCTTTCTTT CAISDTENTEAFF
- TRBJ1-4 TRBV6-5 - TGTGCCAGCAGTTACCTTCCGACAATAGCTAATGAAAAACTGTTTTTT CASSYLPTIANEKLFF
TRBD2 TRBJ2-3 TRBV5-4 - TGTGCCAGCAGCACCCCGACTAGCGGGGGCCCAGATACGCAGTATTTT CASSTPTSGGPDTQYF
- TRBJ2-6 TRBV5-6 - TGTGCCAGCAGCCTCGGCTTCGGGGGGGCCAACGTCCTGACTTTC CASSLGFGGANVLTF
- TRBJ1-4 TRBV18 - TGTGCCAGCTCACCTTCGGGATCGGAGGAAAAACTGTTTTTT CASSPSGSEEKLFF
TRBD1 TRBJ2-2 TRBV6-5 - TGTGCCAGCAGTTCAGACAGGGAGAACACCGGGGAGCTGTTTTTT CASSSDRENTGELFF